The rows below give T cell receptor beta chains drawn from one sample of a study of blood T cell repertoires in COVID-19. TCRdb's table, derived via immunoSEQ multiplex PCR, lists solely in-frame clones and lacks some. The sample lists 300,000 to 350,000 clones, around 90% occurring once. Sequences were obtained from peripheral blood. Receptors originate from a man between 18 and 29 years old with active or convalescent COVID-19. The CDR3 runs from the conserved cysteine through the conserved F or W. A D gene is named only where the DNA matches it firmly. Clone size appears in some rows only: once, few, many, or a class for an expanded clone.

clone_size,v_call,d_call,j_call,cdr3_nt,cdr3_aa
-,TRBV27,TRBD1,TRBJ2-3,TGTGCCAGCAGTAAAGACCGGACAGGGGGCGCGGAAGATACGCAGTATTTT,CASSKDRTGGAEDTQYF
-,TRBV6-5,-,TRBJ2-7,TGTGCCAGCAGTTACGCGGGACTCCACTCCTACGAGCAGTACTTC,CASSYAGLHSYEQYF
-,TRBV9,TRBD2,TRBJ2-1,TGTGCCAGCAGCGAGTTAGCGGGGGGATACTACAATGAGCAGTTCTTC,CASSELAGGYYNEQFF
medium-sized,TRBV6-1,TRBD1,TRBJ2-2,TGTGCCAGCAGTGAAGGGACAGGGGACACCGGGGAGCTGTTTTTT,CASSEGTGDTGELFF
-,TRBV11-2,-,TRBJ2-7,TGTGCCAGCAGCCCTCAGGGTTACGAGCAGTACTTC,CASSPQGYEQYF
-,TRBV18,-,TRBJ1-3,TGTGCCAGCTCAGCCTTACAGTCTGGAAACACCATATATTTT,CASSALQSGNTIYF
-,TRBV19,-,TRBJ2-3,TGTGCCAGTAGTATACCGCCAGGGTCTCCAGATACGCAGTATTTT,CASSIPPGSPDTQYF
-,TRBV5-1,TRBD1,TRBJ2-7,TGCGCCAGCAGCGCCTCCGGGACAGGGGGCTACGAGCAGTACTTC,CASSASGTGGYEQYF
-,TRBV5-1,TRBD1,TRBJ2-2,TGCGCCAGCAGCTTGTTAGGGGACAGGTGGTCGAACACCGGGGAGCTGTTTTTT,CASSLLGDRWSNTGELFF
-,TRBV4-1,TRBD2,TRBJ2-2,TGCGCCAGCAGCCCCCGACTAGCGGGTAGCGGCACCGGGGAGCTGTTTTTT,CASSPRLAGSGTGELFF
-,TRBV27,TRBD2,TRBJ2-7,TGTGCCAGCATGGCGGCTAGCGGAACCTACGAGCAGTACTTC,CASMAASGTYEQYF
-,TRBV6-5,TRBD2,TRBJ2-1,TGTGCCAGCAGATACACTAGCGGGACTTACAATGAGCAGTTCTTC,CASRYTSGTYNEQFF
-,TRBV23-1,-,TRBJ1-2,TGCGCCAGCAGGACAGGATATTATGGCTACACCTTC,CASRTGYYGYTF
-,TRBV10-3,-,TRBJ2-3,TGTGCCATCAACCGGGAAAGCACAGATACGCAGTATTTT,CAINRESTDTQYF
-,TRBV4-3,-,TRBJ1-2,TGCGCCAGCAGCCAAGAACGGGGTTCGGGTGGCTACACCTTC,CASSQERGSGGYTF
-,TRBV6-5,-,TRBJ1-5,TGTGCCAGCCACTCGTGGACAAATCAGCCCCAGCATTTT,CASHSWTNQPQHF
-,TRBV21-1,-,TRBJ2-1,TGTGCCAGGATGCGCGGGTTATCCTACAATGAGCAGTTCTTC,CARMRGLSYNEQFF
-,TRBV28,TRBD1,TRBJ1-3,TGTGCCAGCAGCTCACAGGGGGTCTCTGGAAACACCATATATTTT,CASSSQGVSGNTIYF
-,TRBV5-1,-,TRBJ1-1,TGCGCCAGCAGCCTCGCAGGGTCCACTGAAGCTTTCTTT,CASSLAGSTEAFF
-,TRBV18,TRBD2,TRBJ2-1,TGTGCCAGCTCATCGACTAGCGGGAGGAACAATGAGCAGTTCTTC,CASSSTSGRNNEQFF
-,TRBV2,TRBD2,TRBJ2-3,TGTGCCAGCAGTGTTAGCGGGGGGGCCGGAGATACGCAGTATTTT,CASSVSGGAGDTQYF
-,TRBV7-9,TRBD2,TRBJ2-7,TGTGCCAGCAGCTCGACTAGCGGGAGCTACGAGCAGTACTTC,CASSSTSGSYEQYF
-,TRBV3-1/TRBV3-2,TRBD2,TRBJ2-3,TGTGCCAGCAGCCAAGTGATAGCGGGAGTCACAGATACGCAGTATTTT,CASSQVIAGVTDTQYF
-,TRBV5-1,-,TRBJ2-5,TGCGCCAGCAGCTCCGGGACTGGGGGGGAGACCCAGTACTTC,CASSSGTGGETQYF
-,TRBV11-2,-,TRBJ1-3,TGTGCCAGCAGACAAACCATTGGAAACACCATATATTTT,CASRQTIGNTIYF
-,TRBV24-1,TRBD1,TRBJ2-1,TGTGCCACCAGTGACTCGAGGACAGGCGACAATGAGCAGTTCTTC,CATSDSRTGDNEQFF
-,TRBV5-1,TRBD2,TRBJ2-3,TGCGCCAGCAGCACCGGGACTAGCGGAAACACAGATACGCAGTATTTT,CASSTGTSGNTDTQYF
-,TRBV13,-,TRBJ2-7,TGTGCCAGCAGCTTAGGTGGGACACCTCCCTACGAGCAGTACTTC,CASSLGGTPPYEQYF
-,TRBV27,-,TRBJ1-1,TGTGCCAGCAGTTTCTCGGCAGGGGTAGTAGCTTTCTTT,CASSFSAGVVAFF
once,TRBV5-1,-,TRBJ2-3,TGCGCCAGCAGGGGACGGACAGCTCGGGATACGCAGTATTTT,CASRGRTARDTQYF
once,TRBV7-8,TRBD1,TRBJ1-6,TGTGCCAGCAGCAATCGACAGGGAGGAGGTTCACCCCTCCACTTT,CASSNRQGGGSPLHF
-,TRBV7-9,-,TRBJ1-4,TGTGCCAGCAGCTCCCCTTTGGACATTGCAACTAATGAAAAACTGTTTTTT,CASSSPLDIATNEKLFF
-,TRBV24-1,-,TRBJ1-5,TGTGCCACCAGTGATCGGAGGCCCGATCAGCCCCAGCATTTT,CATSDRRPDQPQHF
-,TRBV10-3,-,TRBJ1-1,TGTGCCATCAGTGCACTCCCCATACAGATGAACACTGAAGCTTTCTTT,CAISALPIQMNTEAFF
-,TRBV5-4,TRBD1,TRBJ1-2,TGTGCCAGCAGCTTCCGGGACAGGGACCTATATGGCTACACCTTC,CASSFRDRDLYGYTF
-,TRBV28,TRBD1,TRBJ1-2,TGTGCCAGCAGGCGGACAGGGGCCTCCTATGGCTACACCTTC,CASRRTGASYGYTF
-,TRBV7-9,-,TRBJ1-2,TGTGCCAGCGAGAGTTTTGGAGGGGATGGCTACACCTTC,CASESFGGDGYTF
-,TRBV6-2/TRBV6-3,TRBD2,TRBJ2-3,TGTGCCAGCAGTTACGAGCGGGAGACAGATACGCAGTATTTT,CASSYERETDTQYF